Listed here are 2 T cell receptor beta chains from one sample, sequenced in a study of blood T cell repertoires in COVID-19. Measured with immunoSEQ multiplex PCR; TCRdb has only the in-frame clones, and not every one. The repertoire holds more than 300,000 clones, with around 89% as singletons. Sequenced sample: peripheral blood. The receptor set was obtained from a man younger than 35 who had recovered from COVID-19.

This clone was seen only a few times. The chain has TRBV18 and TRBJ1-1; 8 nucleotides match TRBD1. The germline gives CDR1 KGHSH, CDR2 LQKENI. The CDR3 length is 14 residues. J lost 1 base, V lost 6 bases, and 4 bases had no gene match. CDR3 sequence reads: CASSLDRENTEAFF. The CDR3 DNA reads TGTGCCAGCTCTCTGGACAGGGAGAACACTGAAGCTTTCTTT.

The V gene is TRBV18, the J gene TRBJ1-2; TRBD1 might be the D (6 bases). V dropped 3 bases and J dropped 3 bases, with 14 bases sitting between them. Germline-derived CDR1 and CDR2 are KGHSH and LQKENI. This CDR3 region has 15 residues. The CDR3 DNA reads as TGTGCCAGCTCACCGGCCCGGACAGACGACTATGGCTACACCTTC. Translating it yields CASSPARTDDYGYTF.